These 25 T cell receptor beta chains were all obtained from the same sample, sequenced in a study of response to subunit inactivated influenza vaccine. TCRdb reanalysed the RT-PCR reads using MiXCR and keeps one entry per CDR3 protein. This sample has 550,000 to 600,000 distinct CDR3 sequences, with approximately 10% found just once. This material consisted of PBMCs from blood, taken on the day of vaccination. The source of these receptors is a man between 45 and 60 years old who received an inactivated influenza vaccine.

The chain is built from TRBV2 and TRBJ2-1; possible D gene TRBD2, 6 bases. CDR3 length: 14 residues. V was pared by 2 bases and J by 5 bases, with 10 bases between. Germline CDR1 and CDR2: SNHLY and FYNNEI. The CDR3 loop is CASSENGGDNEQFF. The CDR3 DNA sequence: TGTGCCAGCAGTGAAAACGGGGGAGACAATGAGCAGTTCTTC.

The table lists this clonotype with a few counts. The chain is built from TRBV6-2 or TRBV6-3 and TRBJ2-7; D remains unclear. CDR3 length: 17 amino acids. V lost 2 bases to trimming and J lost 6 bases, with 23 bases between them. The V gene's germline CDR1 is MNHEY and CDR2 SVGEGT. For the CDR3, the DNA is TGTGCCAGCAGTTACCCCGATGGCTGGTGGAATTCTCGCGAGCAGTACTTC. This encodes CASSYPDGWWNSREQYF.

The rearrangement links TRBV20-1 to TRBJ2-2; 14 bases align to TRBD2. With 6 bases clipped from V and 0 bases from J, the junction kept 3 bases outside the gene matches. Germline assignment: CDR1 DFQATT and CDR2 SNEGSKA (reference sequence). This CDR3 has 16 amino acids. CDR3 DNA sequence: TGCAGTGCACCGACTAGCGGGGGGGCGAACACCGGGGAGCTGTTTTTT. Translating it yields CSAPTSGGANTGELFF.

This clonotype was counted between two and nine times. The chain recombines TRBV7-3 with TRBJ2-1; tentatively, D is TRBD1 (6 bases). V lost 5 bases and J 7 bases, leaving 18 bases between the germline ends. The V gene's germline CDR1 is SGHTA and CDR2 FQGTGA. This CDR3 has 15 amino acids. The CDR3 DNA follows: TGTGCCAGCAGCCCAGGGGCAGCAGCTACTAATGAGCAGTTCTTC. Translating gives CASSPGAAATNEQFF.

This clonotype came up a few times. The chain has TRBV7-8 and TRBJ2-3; 11 bases align to TRBD2. CDR1 is SGHVS, CDR2 FQNEAQ, per germline. This CDR3 comprises 18 residues. V lost 5 bases, J lost 4 bases, and 14 bases stayed unmatched. The CDR3 nucleotides read TGTGCCAGCAGCCGCCCGCGCTCTAGCGGGGGGCCTTCAGATACGCAGTATTTT. Translated: CASSRPRSSGGPSDTQYF.

This chain links TRBV15 with TRBJ2-2; 8 nucleotides agree with TRBD1. CDR1 LNHNV and CDR2 YYDKDF come from the germline V gene (reference sequence). The trim removed 6 bases at V and 1 base at J, leaving 4 bases unmatched. The CDR3 covers 15 residues. The CDR3 protein is CATSPGQGNTGELFF. In DNA, the CDR3 is TGTGCCACCAGTCCCGGACAGGGGAACACCGGGGAGCTGTTTTTT.

This clonotype turned up a few times. The chain recombines TRBV12-3 or TRBV12-4 with TRBJ2-7; TRBD1 matches at 11 bases. V trimming: 6 bases; J trimming: 5 bases; junction bases outside the gene matches: 9. The CDR3 length is 15 residues. The CDR3 region has the DNA TGTGCCAGCAGACTGGGACAGGGGGGTGGCGACGAGCAGTACTTC. This codes for CASRLGQGGGDEQYF.

This clonotype was counted between two and nine times. The chain joins TRBV12-3 or TRBV12-4 to TRBJ1-5; D uncertain. This CDR3 has 16 amino acids. The ends were cut back, 1 base at V and 2 bases at J, with 12 bases in the middle. The CDR3 sequence is CASSLGGNVGNQPQHF. CDR3 sequence (DNA): TGTGCCAGCAGTTTAGGAGGGAACGTGGGCAATCAGCCCCAGCATTTT.

This clonotype occurred many times. This rearrangement joins TRBV20-1 to TRBJ1-2, with 7 bases fitting TRBD1. The CDR3 is 12 amino acids. V lost 6 bases, J lost 8 bases, and 9 bases stayed unmatched. Germline loops: CDR1 DFQATT, CDR2 SNEGSKA (reference sequence). CDR3 coding DNA: TGCAGTGCAGGGAGGACAGGAGACGGCTACACCTTC. Translated, it gives CSAGRTGDGYTF.

The gene calls are TRBV6-1 and TRBJ1-2, with D unresolved. Trimming cost V 4 bases and J 4 bases, with 19 bases left between them. Germline assignment: CDR1 MNHNS and CDR2 SASEGT. The CDR3 is made up of 16 amino acids. The CDR3 protein is CASSAGPGRSSYGYTF. DNA of the CDR3: TGTGCCAGCAGTGCGGGCCCCGGCCGTTCTAGCTATGGCTACACCTTC.

This clonotype was found a few times. The chain uses TRBV11-2 and TRBJ2-1; 8 nucleotides agree with TRBD2. V shed 5 bases, J shed 7 bases, and the junction held 13 bases outside the gene matches. The CDR3 spans 16 residues. The germline gives CDR1 SGHAT, CDR2 FQNNGV. The CDR3 loop is CASSRNRAGTRNEQFF. In nucleotides, the CDR3 is TGTGCCAGCAGCAGAAACCGAGCCGGGACTAGGAATGAGCAGTTCTTC. Based on the CDR3 plus reference TRBV11-2 and TRBJ2-1, the full variable domain is EAGVAQSPRYKIIEKRQSVAFWCNPISGHATLYWYQQILGQGPKLLIQFQNNGVVDDSQLPKDRFSAERLKGVDSTLKIQPAKLEDSAVYLCASSRNRAGTRNEQFFGPGTRLTVL.

This clonotype was seen a few times. The genes are TRBV11-2 and TRBJ2-1; 13 bases fit TRBD2. CDR1 is SGHAT, CDR2 FQNNGV, per germline. This CDR3 spans 17 amino acids. The V segment lost 5 bases and the J segment 2 bases; nucleotides outside the gene matches: 6. CDR3 loop: CASSPGLAGAPYNEQFF. As DNA, the CDR3 is TGTGCCAGCAGCCCCGGACTAGCGGGGGCCCCCTACAATGAGCAGTTCTTC.

The chain combines TRBV7-8 with TRBJ2-7; D is unclear. Germline CDR1 reads SGHVS; CDR2 reads FQNEAQ. Trimming stripped 7 bases from V and 1 base from J, with 11 bases between. This CDR3 region has 13 residues. The CDR3 sequence: CASIPRGSYEQYF. CDR3 DNA: TGTGCCAGCATCCCTCGCGGTTCCTACGAGCAGTACTTC.

This clonotype was found many times. The V call is TRBV6-2 or TRBV6-3, the J call TRBJ2-4; 7 bases agree with TRBD2. V was pared by 2 bases and J by 6 bases, with 16 bases of the junction left unmatched. CDR3 length: 18 amino acids. Germline CDR1 is MNHEY and CDR2 is SVGEGT. The CDR3 nucleotides are TGTGCCAGCAGTTACCTTCGTATTGCTAGCGGAAACCTAAACATTCAGTACTTC. The encoded protein is CASSYLRIASGNLNIQYF.

This clonotype has more than one count but fewer than ten. The V call is TRBV29-1, the J call TRBJ1-1; no definite D call. V lost 4 bases, J lost 0 bases, and 15 bases lay in between. Per the germline V gene, CDR1 is SQVTM and CDR2 is ANQGSEA. This CDR3 has 15 residues. CDR3 nucleotides: TGCAGCGTTGGAGCCTTGAAGAACATGAACACTGAAGCTTTCTTT. Encoded protein: CSVGALKNMNTEAFF.

Notes on this clonotype: One end of the junction varies from germline; a read error may be responsible. The chain is built from TRBV5-1 and TRBJ2-2; D uncertain. Germline V gene data show CDR1 as SGHRS and CDR2 as YFSETQ. This CDR3 is built from 15 residues. CDR3 loop: CDSSDPGKNTGELFF. For the CDR3, the DNA is TGCGACAGCAGCGATCCTGGAAAGAACACCGGGGAGCTGTTTTTT. The complete variable domain, with remaining parts taken from reference TRBV5-1 and TRBJ2-2, reads KAGVTQTPRYLIKTRGQQVTLSCSPISGHRSVSWYQQTPGQGLQFLFEYFSETQRNKGNFPGRFSGRQFSNSRSEMNVSTLELGDSALYLCDSSDPGKNTGELFFGEGSRLTVL.

This clonotype was recorded a few times. The CDR3 protein is CATSRVSSGANVLTF. CDR3 bases: TGTGCCACCAGCAGAGTAAGCTCTGGGGCCAACGTCCTGACTTTC. The V gene is TRBV15, the J gene TRBJ2-6; no clear D gene. V shed 1 base and J shed 0 bases, with 4 bases lying between them. Germline CDR1 LNHNV, CDR2 YYDKDF (reference sequence). The CDR3 length is 15 residues.

This clonotype has just a few counts. The rearrangement joins TRBV6-4 to TRBJ2-2; weak D call: TRBD1 (5 bases). The CDR3 is 14 amino acids. The V end was cut by 9 bases, the J end by 1 base, with 12 bases between. In germline, CDR1 is MRHNA, CDR2 SNTAGT. As DNA, the CDR3 is TGTGCCAGAGCAGGGAATAGGAACACCGGGGAGCTGTTTTTT. Protein: CARAGNRNTGELFF.

This clonotype was seen a handful of times. The chain links TRBV24-1 to TRBJ2-2; no firm D call. Deletions cut 4 bases from V and 3 bases from J, with 14 bases between. Germline V CDR1 and CDR2: KGHDR, SFDVKD. This CDR3 has 16 amino acids. DNA for the CDR3: TGTGCCACCAGTGACCACCTAGTTGGGGACACCGGGGAGCTGTTTTTT. Its translation is CATSDHLVGDTGELFF.

This clonotype came up many times. The gene calls are TRBV11-2 and TRBJ2-1, with D perhaps TRBD2 (5 bases). Germline assignment: CDR1 SGHAT and CDR2 FQNNGV. The CDR3 sequence is 10 residues long. The CDR3 here is CASGLHEQFF. The CDR3 coding sequence is TGTGCAAGCGGTCTCCATGAGCAGTTCTTC.

This sequence joins TRBV27 and TRBJ1-6; D not certain. There are 15 residues in the CDR3. The V end was cut by 5 bases, the J end by 0 bases, with 8 bases between. CDR1 is MNHEY, CDR2 SMNVEV, per germline (reference sequence). The CDR3 region has the DNA TGTGCCAGCAGTCCCTCGAGCTCCTATAATTCACCCCTCCACTTT. Protein: CASSPSSSYNSPLHF.

In this sample, this clonotype turned up a few times. The chain couples TRBV5-5 to TRBJ2-7, with 11 bases fitting TRBD1. This CDR3 spans 16 amino acids. Trimming cost V 0 bases and J 4 bases; bases outside gene matches: 6. The V gene's germline CDR1 is SGHKS and CDR2 YYEKEE (reference sequence). The CDR3 is CASSLVMGQGGYEQYF. CDR3 nucleotides: TGTGCCAGCAGCTTGGTGATGGGACAGGGGGGATACGAGCAGTACTTC.

This clonotype was seen a few times. The CDR3 is CASRTPTGSQETQYF. The DNA of the CDR3 is TGTGCCAGCAGAACCCCCACTGGTTCTCAAGAGACCCAGTACTTC. This rearrangement joins TRBV28 to TRBJ2-5; D unclear. CDR1 MDHEN and CDR2 SYDVKM come from the germline V gene. The CDR3 sequence is 15 residues long. Trimming shortened V by 6 bases and J by 2 bases, and 16 bases separated the two germline ends.

This clonotype was observed a handful of times. The chain carries TRBV10-3 and TRBJ2-3, with unresolved D. This CDR3 contains 13 residues. V shed 5 bases and J shed 2 bases, with 8 bases lying between them. Per the germline V gene, CDR1 is ENHRY and CDR2 is SYGVKD. Here the CDR3 DNA reads TGTGCCATCAGTCGGCAGATCACAGATACGCAGTATTTT. Translated: CAISRQITDTQYF.

CDR3 DNA sequence: TGCAGTGCTAGAGACAATTTACAGGGGGATAATTCACCCCTCCACTTT. Protein: CSARDNLQGDNSPLHF. The rearrangement uses TRBV20-1 and TRBJ1-6; 8 bases are a match to TRBD1. The J segment lost 5 bases and the V segment lost 0 bases, leaving 6 bases of the junction unmatched. This CDR3 has 16 amino acids. Germline assignment: CDR1 DFQATT and CDR2 SNEGSKA (reference sequence).